Described below is a single T cell receptor beta chain sequence and its context. This PCR relied on a set of 60 Vbeta primers and 13 Jbeta primers. Using immunoSEQ multiplex PCR, the repertoire was profiled, and TCRdb retains in-frame clones only, with some absent. The sample gives more than 70,000 clones, 65% to 70% of which show up once; less than 9% is in the top ten. The source of the sample is a study of cytomegalovirus exposure and HLA in healthy donors. The wider study: Earlier sequencing of 150 million to 200 million T cells yielded around 100 million unique TCR beta sequences.

Trimming cost V 11 bases and J 4 bases; bases outside gene matches: 10. The CDR3 totals 13 residues. Germline-derived CDR1 and CDR2 are LNHDA and SQIVND (reference sequence). This TCR was recovered from a man in his forties in good health and CMV-seropositive. The chain carries TRBV19 and TRBJ1-1; TRBD1 aligns across 7 bases. The specimen was PBMCs. The CDR3 spells CACGQARGTEAFF. In DNA form, the CDR3 reads TGTGCCTGTGGACAGGCGAGGGGCACTGAAGCTTTCTTT.